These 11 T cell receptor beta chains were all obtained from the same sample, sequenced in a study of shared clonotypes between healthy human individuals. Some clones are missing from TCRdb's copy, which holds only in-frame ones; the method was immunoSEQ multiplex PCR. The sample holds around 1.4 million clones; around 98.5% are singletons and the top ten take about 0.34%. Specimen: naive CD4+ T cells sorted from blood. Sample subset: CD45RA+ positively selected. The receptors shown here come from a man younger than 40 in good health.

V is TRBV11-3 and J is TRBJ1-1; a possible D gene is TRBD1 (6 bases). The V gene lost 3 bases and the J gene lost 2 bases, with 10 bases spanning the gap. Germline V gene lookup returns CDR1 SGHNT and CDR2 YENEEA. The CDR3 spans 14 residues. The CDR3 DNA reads TGTGCCAGCAGCTTGACAGGTGTAAACACTGAAGCTTTCTTT. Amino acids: CASSLTGVNTEAFF.

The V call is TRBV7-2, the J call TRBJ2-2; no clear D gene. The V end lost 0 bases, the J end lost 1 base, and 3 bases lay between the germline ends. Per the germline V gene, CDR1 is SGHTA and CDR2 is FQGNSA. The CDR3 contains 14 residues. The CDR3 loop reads CASSLALNTGELFF. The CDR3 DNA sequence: TGTGCCAGCAGCTTAGCTCTGAACACCGGGGAGCTGTTTTTT.

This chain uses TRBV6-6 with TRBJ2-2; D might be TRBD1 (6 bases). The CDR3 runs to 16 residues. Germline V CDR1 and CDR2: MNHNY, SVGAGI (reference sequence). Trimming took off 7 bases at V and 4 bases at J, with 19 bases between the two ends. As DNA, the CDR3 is TGTGCCAGCACCAAGAGTGGGGGCGCGGGCACCGGGGAGCTGTTTTTT. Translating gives CASTKSGGAGTGELFF.

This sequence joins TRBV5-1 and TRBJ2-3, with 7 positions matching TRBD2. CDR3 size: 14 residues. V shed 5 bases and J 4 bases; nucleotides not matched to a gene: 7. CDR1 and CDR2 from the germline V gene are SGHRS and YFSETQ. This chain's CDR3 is CASRREGASDTQYF. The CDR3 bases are TGCGCCAGCAGGAGGGAGGGCGCCTCAGATACGCAGTATTTT. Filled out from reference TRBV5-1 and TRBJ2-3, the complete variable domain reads KAGVTQTPRYLIKTRGQQVTLSCSPISGHRSVSWYQQTPGQGLQFLFEYFSETQRNKGNFPGRFSGRQFSNSRSEMNVSTLELGDSALYLCASRREGASDTQYFGPGTRLTVL.

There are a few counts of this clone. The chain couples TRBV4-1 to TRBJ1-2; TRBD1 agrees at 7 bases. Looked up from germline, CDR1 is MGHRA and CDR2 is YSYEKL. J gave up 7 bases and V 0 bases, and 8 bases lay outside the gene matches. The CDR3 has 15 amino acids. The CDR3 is CASSQDLGTVFGYTF. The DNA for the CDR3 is TGCGCCAGCAGCCAAGATTTAGGGACAGTATTTGGCTACACCTTC.

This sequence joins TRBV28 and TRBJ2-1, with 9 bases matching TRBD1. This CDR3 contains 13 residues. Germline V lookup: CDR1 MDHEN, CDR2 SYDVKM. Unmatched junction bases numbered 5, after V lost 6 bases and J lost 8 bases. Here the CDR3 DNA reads TGTGCCAGCAGGAGGGACAGGGTCGATGAGCAGTTCTTC. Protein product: CASRRDRVDEQFF.

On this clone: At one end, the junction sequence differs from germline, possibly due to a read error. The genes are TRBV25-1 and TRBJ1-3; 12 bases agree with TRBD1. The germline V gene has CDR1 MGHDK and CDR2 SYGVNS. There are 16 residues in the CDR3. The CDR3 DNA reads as TGTGCCAGCAGGGAATCGGGACAGGGGGCCGGAAACACCATATATTTT. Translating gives CASRESGQGAGNTIYF.

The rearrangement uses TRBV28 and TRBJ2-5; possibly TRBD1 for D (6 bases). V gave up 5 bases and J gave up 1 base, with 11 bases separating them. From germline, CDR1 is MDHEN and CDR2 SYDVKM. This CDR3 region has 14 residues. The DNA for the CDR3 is TGTGCCAGCAGTACAGGACAGCCCCAAGAGACCCAGTACTTC. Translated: CASSTGQPQETQYF.

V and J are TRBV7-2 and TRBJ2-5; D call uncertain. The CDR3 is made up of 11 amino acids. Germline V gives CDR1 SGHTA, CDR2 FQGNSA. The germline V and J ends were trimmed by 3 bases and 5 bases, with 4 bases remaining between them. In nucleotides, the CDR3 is TGTGCCAGCAGCTTCGGGGAGACCCAGTACTTC. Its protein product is CASSFGETQYF.

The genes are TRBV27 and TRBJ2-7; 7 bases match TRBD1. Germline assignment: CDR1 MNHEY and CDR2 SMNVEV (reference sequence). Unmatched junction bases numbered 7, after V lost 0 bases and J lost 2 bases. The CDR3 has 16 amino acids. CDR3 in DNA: TGTGCCAGCAGTTTATCGGCCGCAGGGGGACCCTACGAGCAGTACTTC. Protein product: CASSLSAAGGPYEQYF.

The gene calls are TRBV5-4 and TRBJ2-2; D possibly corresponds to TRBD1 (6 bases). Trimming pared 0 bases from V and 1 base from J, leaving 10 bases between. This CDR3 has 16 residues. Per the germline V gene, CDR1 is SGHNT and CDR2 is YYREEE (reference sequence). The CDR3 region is CASSLEQGQNTGELFF. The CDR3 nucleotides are TGTGCCAGCAGCTTGGAACAGGGCCAGAACACCGGGGAGCTGTTTTTT. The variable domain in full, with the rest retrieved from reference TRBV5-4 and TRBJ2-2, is ETGVTQSPTHLIKTRGQQVTLRCSSQSGHNTVSWYQQALGQGPQFIFQYYREEENGRGNFPPRFSGLQFPNYSSELNVNALELDDSALYLCASSLEQGQNTGELFFGEGSRLTVL.